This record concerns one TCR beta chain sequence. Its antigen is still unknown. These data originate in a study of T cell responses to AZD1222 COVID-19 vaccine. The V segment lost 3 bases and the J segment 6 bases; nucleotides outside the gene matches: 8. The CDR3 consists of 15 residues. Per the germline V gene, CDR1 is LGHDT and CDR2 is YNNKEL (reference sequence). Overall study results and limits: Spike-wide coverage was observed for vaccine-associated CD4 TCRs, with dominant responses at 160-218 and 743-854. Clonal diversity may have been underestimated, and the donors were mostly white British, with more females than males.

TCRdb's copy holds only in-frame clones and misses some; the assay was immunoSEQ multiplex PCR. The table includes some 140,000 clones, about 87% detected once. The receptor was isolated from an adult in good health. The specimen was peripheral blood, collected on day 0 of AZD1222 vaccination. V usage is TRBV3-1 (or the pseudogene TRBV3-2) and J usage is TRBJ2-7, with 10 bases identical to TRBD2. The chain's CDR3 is CASSQTVAGGGEQYF. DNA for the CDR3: TGTGCCAGCAGCCAGACGGTAGCGGGGGGCGGCGAGCAGTACTTC.